One and the same sample provided the 7 T cell receptor beta chains below, sequenced in a study of blood T cell repertoires in COVID-19. The data were produced by immunoSEQ multiplex PCR, yet TCRdb's version contains in-frame clones alone and is incomplete. The sample gives some 150,000 clones, about 88% of which show up once; around 1.2% is in the top ten. Sequenced sample: PBMCs or T cells enriched from blood (not recorded which). The receptors shown here come from a human donor with acute COVID-19. The donor label of this sample is uncertain.

This chain connects TRBV10-3 to TRBJ2-7; a weak D match, TRBD1 (6 bases). V gave up 4 bases and J gave up 2 bases, with 6 bases separating them. The CDR3 has 12 amino acids. Germline-derived CDR1 and CDR2 are ENHRY and SYGVKD. In nucleotides, the CDR3 is TGTGCCATCAGTGCAGGGGCCTACGAGCAGTACTTC. Encoded protein: CAISAGAYEQYF.

This clone has a handful of counts. The CDR3 here is CASSLQRYEQYF. The CDR3 DNA sequence: TGTGCCAGCAGTCTCCAGAGGTACGAGCAGTACTTC. The gene calls are TRBV12-3 or TRBV12-4 and TRBJ2-7; no definite D call. Trimming removed 5 bases at V and 4 bases at J, with 9 bases between. This CDR3 is 12 amino acids long.

The chain is built from TRBV19 and TRBJ1-5, with no clear D. Germline CDR1 and CDR2: LNHDA and SQIVND (reference sequence). The length of the CDR3 is 13 residues. V gave up 3 bases and J gave up 6 bases, with 9 bases separating them. The CDR3 DNA follows: TGTGCCAGTAGTATTGAGGATAGTCAGCCCCAGCATTTT. Translation: CASSIEDSQPQHF.

V usage is TRBV6-2 or TRBV6-3 and J usage is TRBJ1-5, with TRBD1 identical over 10 bases. This CDR3 spans 15 amino acids. CDR1 MNHEY and CDR2 SVGEGT come from the germline V gene. J lost 7 bases, V lost 5 bases, and 8 bases had no gene match. CDR3: CASSRQGASRQPQHF. CDR3 nucleotide sequence: TGTGCCAGCAGTCGACAGGGGGCGAGTAGACAGCCCCAGCATTTT.

The gene calls are TRBV6-5 and TRBJ2-5; TRBD1 matches at 7 bases. Germline trimming cut 10 bases from V and 0 bases from J; bases unmatched to any gene: 8. This CDR3 is 14 amino acids long. Germline CDR1 and CDR2: MNHEY and SVGAGI. CDR3: CATATGSNQETQYF. The DNA of the CDR3 is TGTGCCACTGCGACAGGGTCAAACCAAGAGACCCAGTACTTC.

CDR3 loop: CASSGLQGISGNTIYF. The CDR3 DNA is TGTGCCAGTAGTGGTTTACAGGGAATCTCTGGAAACACCATATATTTT. V gene TRBV19 combines with J gene TRBJ1-3, with D perhaps TRBD1 (6 bases). This CDR3 comprises 16 residues. V lost 5 bases and J lost 0, with 14 bases in between. Looked up from germline, CDR1 is LNHDA and CDR2 is SQIVND (reference sequence).

The chain combines TRBV9 with TRBJ2-1; D is possibly TRBD2 (5 bases). Germline V lookup: CDR1 SGDLS, CDR2 YYNGEE. The CDR3 length is 14 residues. The ends were cut back, 0 bases at V and 5 bases at J, with 9 bases in the middle. The CDR3 protein is CASSVGGLDNEQFF. Written as DNA, the CDR3 is TGTGCCAGCAGCGTAGGCGGGCTGGACAATGAGCAGTTCTTC.